The entry below gives a single TCR beta chain sequence along with its context. The antigen remains unidentified. From germline, CDR1 is SNHLY and CDR2 FYNNEI. V gave up 7 bases and J gave up 6 bases, with 18 bases separating them. This CDR3 has 14 amino acids. TCRdb recomputed calls from the reads with MiXCR, one row per CDR3 protein. The sample carries fewer than 1,000,000 distinct CDR3 sequences, approximately 30% recorded once. These data come from a study of T cell repertoires in cytomegalovirus infection. General study points: Clonotypes of TCR beta that were HLA-C-restricted and CMV-specific dominated the ex vivo response.

The chain is built from TRBV2 and TRBJ1-1; a possible D gene is TRBD1 (6 bases). This TCR derives from a human donor in good health (CMV status not recorded). Some clones in this sample may be carry-over from other donors' samples. This material consisted of cultured CD8+ T cells from PBMCs, taken from culture after CMV antigen stimulation. CDR3 amino acids: CASIRPGGGPEAFF. The CDR3 DNA sequence: TGTGCCAGCATACGACCGGGAGGGGGTCCTGAAGCTTTCTTT.